This T cell receptor beta chain was captured in a study of T cells after yellow fever vaccination. Turning to the study itself: Some fractions had low cell numbers, and these were prepared with SMART-Seq v4 Ultra Low Input.

The study's findings and limits: Primary-vaccination clones mostly resurfaced post-booster (roughly 97% CD4, roughly 90% CD8).

This clonotype was seen many times. Its specificity is not known. The study made its TCR cDNA through 5'RACE template switching. That step introduced a universal primer site along with UMIs. TCRdb called the 5' RACE reads again in MiXCR, with one record for every CDR3 protein. The sample lists 200,000 to 250,000 distinct CDR3 sequences; less than 8.5% were seen once. Sequences were derived from CD4+ T cells sorted from PBMCs, sampled 15 days after the yellow fever booster vaccination. The sequence was collected from a man under 40 who received the YFV17D yellow fever vaccine.

The CDR3 is CASRKGRLVGELFF. The DNA of the CDR3 is TGTGCCAGCAGGAAGGGACGCCTTGTAGGGGAGCTGTTTTTT. The chain uses TRBV28 and TRBJ2-2; D assignment may be TRBD1 or TRBD2 (5 bases each). Germline CDR1 is MDHEN and CDR2 is SYDVKM. This CDR3 has 14 residues. Trimming took off 6 bases at V and 8 bases at J, with 16 bases between the two ends.